Shown below are 22 T cell receptor beta chains from a single sample sequenced in a study of blood T cell repertoires in COVID-19 (dated by TCRdb to about 2020). The library was produced with the immunoSEQ multiplex PCR assay. Sourced from immuneACCESS, this table was stored by TCRdb with only in-frame sequences that have V and J called. A share of the clones is absent; for the studies checked, an unresolved V gene accounts for under half, and the remainder has no known explanation. The sample records some 38,000 clones, approximately 81% of which are singletons. The top ten clones comprise approximately 1.7% of the sample. The specimen sequenced was peripheral blood. These receptors were taken from a man in his 60s with COVID-19, enrolled during active disease.

This clone appeared a few times. This chain links TRBV30 with TRBJ1-1, with D unclear. The CDR3 length is 13 residues. V was trimmed by 0 bases and J by 4 bases, leaving 9 bases between them. The germline gives CDR1 GTSNPN, CDR2 SVGIG (reference sequence). The CDR3 loop reads CAWSVTGSTEAFF. For the CDR3, the DNA is TGTGCCTGGAGTGTGACCGGGAGCACTGAAGCTTTCTTT.

The chain carries TRBV10-1 and TRBJ1-1; 7 bases agree with TRBD1. J was trimmed by 5 bases and V by 3 bases; bases with no gene match: 15. The CDR3 is made up of 17 amino acids. Germline lookup yields CDR1 WNHNN and CDR2 SYGVQD (reference sequence). The CDR3 here is CASSDNLLSGGMTEAFF. The CDR3 coding sequence is TGCGCCAGCAGTGATAACCTGCTTTCAGGGGGGATGACTGAAGCTTTCTTT.

The chain couples TRBV5-6 to TRBJ1-2, with TRBD1 identical over 8 bases. Germline loops: CDR1 SGHDT, CDR2 YYEEEE. With V trimmed by 3 bases and J by 4 bases, 14 bases remained unmatched. The CDR3 is 17 amino acids. CDR3 sequence: CASSYGQGHSIFYGYTF. The CDR3 DNA sequence: TGTGCCAGCAGCTACGGACAGGGACATTCGATTTTCTATGGCTACACCTTC.

This clone has a handful of counts. The CDR3 loop reads CASSKRGRTGGAITEAFF. The CDR3 bases are TGTGCCAGCAGCAAAAGAGGGAGGACAGGGGGCGCGATCACTGAAGCTTTCTTT. This sequence joins TRBV21-1 and TRBJ1-1; no check of the table's D call, TRBD1, against the DNA was made. TRBV21-1 is a pseudogene locus. The CDR3 loop spans 18 amino acids.

The J gene is TRBJ1-1, the V gene TRBV11-3; no clear D. The CDR3 extends over 13 amino acids. Per germline, CDR1 SGHNT and CDR2 YENEEA. Trimming cost V 0 bases and J 7 bases, with 9 bases left between them. CDR3: CASSLDPYGEAFF. The CDR3 DNA is TGTGCCAGCAGCTTAGATCCATACGGTGAAGCTTTCTTT.

This sequence joins TRBV5-1 and TRBJ2-1; TRBD2 matches at 11 bases. The ends lost 4 bases at V and 5 bases at J; junction bases unmatched: 14. Germline values: CDR1 SGHRS, CDR2 YFSETQ. The CDR3 sequence is 18 residues long. As DNA, the CDR3 is TGCGCCAGCAGCAGGACAGTCAAGACTAGCGGGACCCACAATGAGCAGTTCTTC. Its protein product is CASSRTVKTSGTHNEQFF.

V gene TRBV6-5 combines with J gene TRBJ2-7; 10 bases map to TRBD1. CDR1 MNHEY and CDR2 SVGAGI come from the germline V gene. The CDR3 spans 14 residues. The V and J ends lost 7 bases and 8 bases, in that order; junction bases with no gene match: 11. CDR3 sequence (DNA): TGTGCCAGCATGATAGGGACAGGGGATCGGAAGCAGTACTTC. Its protein is CASMIGTGDRKQYF.

The rearrangement uses TRBV5-8 and TRBJ2-3, with a weak D call TRBD1 (6 bases). V dropped 7 bases and J dropped 5 bases, with 20 bases sitting between them. From germline, CDR1 is SGHTS and CDR2 YDEGEE. The CDR3 is made up of 15 amino acids. The CDR3 DNA reads as TGTGCCAGCGCCACTGTGGGGCAGGGGAAAGATACGCAGTATTTT. Translated: CASATVGQGKDTQYF.

This rearrangement joins TRBV27 to TRBJ1-5; 7 bases are a match to TRBD1. The CDR3 consists of 14 residues. Unmatched junction bases numbered 7, after V lost 7 bases and J lost 4 bases. Germline V gene lookup returns CDR1 MNHEY and CDR2 SMNVEV (reference sequence). CDR3 loop: CASKGDRRNQPQHF. CDR3 DNA sequence: TGTGCCAGCAAAGGGGACAGACGGAATCAGCCCCAGCATTTT.

The J gene is TRBJ2-5, the V gene TRBV6-6; TRBD1 is a possible D gene (6 bases). The CDR3 contains 13 residues. Between the trimmed V and J ends, which lost 6 bases and 5 bases, there was a span of 13 bases. Germline V lookup: CDR1 MNHNY, CDR2 SVGAGI (reference sequence). The CDR3 loop is CASRTGSTETQYF. CDR3 nucleotides: TGTGCCAGCAGAACAGGGAGTACGGAGACCCAGTACTTC.

The rearrangement uses TRBV9 and TRBJ1-3; D unresolved. V was pared by 0 bases and J by 0 bases, with 10 bases between. Germline-derived CDR1 and CDR2 are SGDLS and YYNGEE. The CDR3 spans 16 residues. The CDR3 sequence: CASSVGAGPSGNTIYF. CDR3 coding DNA: TGTGCCAGCAGCGTAGGGGCAGGCCCCTCTGGAAACACCATATATTTT.

The chain uses TRBV4-3 and TRBJ2-7, with 7 positions matching TRBD2. Germline assignment: CDR1 LGHNA and CDR2 YSLEER. V trimming: 0 bases; J trimming: 6 bases; junction bases outside the gene matches: 8. This CDR3 spans 15 amino acids. The CDR3 sequence is CASSQEIGEGAEQYF. The CDR3 DNA sequence: TGCGCCAGCAGCCAAGAAATCGGGGAGGGCGCCGAGCAGTACTTC.

This clone was counted once. This sequence joins TRBV12-5 and TRBJ1-5; no firm D call. The CDR3 runs to 13 residues. Germline assignment: CDR1 LGHNT and CDR2 FRNRAP. V was cut by 3 bases and J by 0 bases, with 3 bases left in between. CDR3 region: CASGFSSNQPQHF. The CDR3 coding sequence is TGTGCTAGTGGTTTCAGTAGCAATCAGCCCCAGCATTTT.

This clone was observed once. J is TRBJ1-2 and V is TRBV5-1, with TRBD1 matching 10 bases. This CDR3 region has 15 residues. Germline trimming cut 4 bases from V and 3 bases from J; bases unmatched to any gene: 6. The V gene's germline CDR1 is SGHRS and CDR2 YFSETQ. In DNA form, the CDR3 reads TGCGCCAGCAGCCCCGACAGGGGGCTCGACTATGGCTACACCTTC. Translating gives CASSPDRGLDYGYTF.

This clone was recorded once. V usage is TRBV6-1 and J usage is TRBJ2-6, with unresolved D. The CDR3 runs 16 residues. CDR1 is MNHNS, CDR2 SASEGT, per germline. Trimming stripped 2 bases from V and 0 bases from J, with 8 bases between. The DNA for the CDR3 is TGTGCCAGCAGTGAAATGGGCAACTCTGGGGCCAACGTCCTGACTTTC. Protein sequence: CASSEMGNSGANVLTF.

J is TRBJ1-4 and V is TRBV27, with D tentatively TRBD1 (6 bases). Trimming took 6 bases from V and 5 from J, leaving 22 bases between them. This CDR3 is 17 amino acids long. Germline CDR1 reads MNHEY; CDR2 reads SMNVEV (reference sequence). Here the CDR3 reads CASRKVQSGAINEKLFF. In DNA, the CDR3 is TGTGCCAGCAGAAAAGTTCAATCAGGGGCGATCAATGAAAAACTGTTTTTT.

The CDR3 DNA reads TGTGCCAGCAGCTTACACAGGGGGGTGAAATCACCCCTCCACTTT. Amino acid sequence: CASSLHRGVKSPLHF. This chain connects TRBV7-9 to TRBJ1-6; TRBD1 matches 8 bases. The CDR3 extends over 15 amino acids. Germline V gene lookup returns CDR1 SEHNR and CDR2 FQNEAQ (reference sequence). V lost 2 bases to trimming and J lost 10 bases; unmatched junction nucleotides: 7. Combining the CDR3 with reference TRBV7-9 and TRBJ1-6 gives the whole variable domain DTGVSQNPRHKITKRGQNVTFRCDPISEHNRLYWYRQTLGQGPEFLTYFQNEAQLEKSRLLSDRFSAERPKGSFSTLEIQRTEQGDSAMYLCASSLHRGVKSPLHFGNGTRLTVT.

The chain uses TRBV9 and TRBJ1-2; 7 positions agree with TRBD1. CDR1 and CDR2 from the germline V gene are SGDLS and YYNGEE. Losses at the gene ends were 1 base for V and 8 bases for J; bases not matched to a gene: 14. The CDR3 contains 16 residues. CDR3 loop: CASSVLQKTGVGGYTF. The CDR3 DNA is TGTGCCAGCAGCGTACTCCAAAAAACAGGGGTGGGAGGCTACACCTTC.

This clone came up a few times. V is TRBV2 and J is TRBJ2-7; D ambiguous. The ends were cut back, 2 bases at V and 2 bases at J, with 7 bases in the middle. This CDR3 comprises 13 residues. Germline lookup yields CDR1 SNHLY and CDR2 FYNNEI. The CDR3 protein is CASSEQLTYEQYF. The DNA for the CDR3 is TGTGCCAGCAGTGAACAGTTAACCTACGAGCAGTACTTC.

This clone was recorded once. The V and J genes are TRBV2 and TRBJ2-7, with D possibly matching TRBD2 (5 bases). The CDR3 is 13 amino acids. The germline V and J ends were trimmed by 6 bases and 3 bases, with 12 bases remaining between them. Germline V lookup: CDR1 SNHLY, CDR2 FYNNEI. In DNA, the CDR3 is TGTGCCAGCAGCCCTGAGGGCAGCTACGAGCAGTACTTC. It yields the protein CASSPEGSYEQYF.

V and J are TRBV12-3 or TRBV12-4 and TRBJ2-1; D is possibly TRBD1 (5 bases). This CDR3 comprises 13 residues. Trimming shortened V by 2 bases and J by 6 bases, and 8 bases separated the two germline ends. DNA of the CDR3: TGTGCCAGCAGTTTATCAGGGCGCAATGAGCAGTTCTTC. This translates into CASSLSGRNEQFF.

The V call is TRBV5-1, the J call TRBJ2-7; D perhaps matches TRBD1 (6 bases). Germline V gene data show CDR1 as SGHRS and CDR2 as YFSETQ. V gave up 3 bases and J gave up 5 bases, with 6 bases separating them. This CDR3 contains 11 residues. CDR3 sequence (DNA): TGCGCCAGCAGCTACAGGGACGAGCAGTACTTC. Amino acid sequence: CASSYRDEQYF.